This T cell receptor beta chain appears in the sequencing data of a study of blood T cell repertoires in COVID-19. Study context: COVID-19 samples from acute and convalescent phases originated in the United States, Italy and Spain. In each case, the material was cDNA or gDNA derived from T cells, B-cell-depleted T cells, or PBMCs.

In Seattle, patients joined the study during active infection and were tracked longitudinally. CDR1 MNHEY and CDR2 SVGAGI come from the germline V gene. The junction had 5 bases not matched to a gene; V was cut back by 0 bases and J by 5 bases. This CDR3 is 15 amino acids long. Original processing notes: Cell counts per sample came from amplifying reference gene primers. Method: immunoSEQ multiplex PCR; TCRdb's copy keeps in-frame clones and lacks some. The V and J calls and clone size come from that table; D and trimming were worked out from the DNA. Of 350,000 to 450,000 clones in the sample, around nine tenths are singletons; the top ten hold roughly 1.6%.

Material for sequencing was peripheral blood. This clonotype was obtained from a woman in her forties with COVID-19, enrolled during active disease. The chain joins TRBV6-5 to TRBJ1-2; 8 nucleotides agree with TRBD1. For the CDR3, the DNA is TGTGCCAGCAGTTACTCGAGGGGACAGGAATATGGCTACACCTTC. It translates to CASSYSRGQEYGYTF.